This T cell receptor beta chain was identified in a study of blood T cell repertoires in COVID-19. As for the study in general: Acute and convalescent COVID-19 samples came from the United States, Italy and Spain. In each case, the material was cDNA or gDNA derived from T cells, B-cell-depleted T cells, or PBMCs.

How the authors handled the data: The assay estimated nucleated cells by amplifying reference gene primers. The assay was immunoSEQ multiplex PCR, and TCRdb's table has in-frame clones only and misses some. For V, J and clone size, that table is used; D and trimming come from the DNA. The sample lists more than 150,000 clones, around 85% seen once, with under 2.5% in the top ten. The germline V and J ends were trimmed by 3 bases and 6 bases, with 18 bases remaining between them. This CDR3 spans 15 amino acids. Germline V lookup: CDR1 LNHNV, CDR2 YYDKDF (reference sequence). The TCR sequence derives from a man aged 65-85 years with active or convalescent COVID-19. The sequenced sample was peripheral blood. The V call is TRBV15, the J call TRBJ2-7, with D perhaps matching TRBD2 (5 bases). CDR3 bases: TGTGCCACCAGCAGGAGCCGGGGTAGGTTCGCCGAGCAGTACTTC. Translating gives CATSRSRGRFAEQYF.